A single sample is the source of the 22 T cell receptor beta chains below, sequenced in a study of graft-versus-host responses after intestinal transplantation. These receptors have no identified antigens. Libraries were prepared by immunoSEQ multiplex PCR; TCRdb keeps only in-frame clonotypes and omits some of them. The sample contains about 97,000 clones, 91% of which appear only once. The sample consisted of unstimulated CD4+ T cells sorted from spleen or lymph node cells, taken before transplant. The receptor set was obtained from a human donor who was the organ donor for an intestinal transplant.

A remark on this clone: Other DNA sequences from this sample encode an identical CDR3 as well. The V call is TRBV4-2, the J call TRBJ2-1; TRBD2 matches at 14 bases. V lost 8 bases and J lost 2; bases outside the gene matches: 8. This CDR3 contains 17 residues. The germline CDR1 and CDR2 sequences are LGHNA and YNFKEQ. CDR3 amino acids: CASAGTSGGVTYNEQFF. The CDR3 nucleotides are TGTGCCAGCGCCGGGACTAGCGGGGGCGTCACCTACAATGAGCAGTTCTTC.

The V call is TRBV27, the J call TRBJ1-1; 8 bases map to TRBD1. The CDR3 runs 14 residues. J lost 4 bases, V lost 5 bases, and 6 bases had no gene match. Germline V gene sequence: CDR1 MNHEY, CDR2 SMNVEV (reference sequence). The CDR3 nucleotides are TGTGCCAGCAGTCCCGCAACAGGGGGCACTGAAGCTTTCTTT. Protein product: CASSPATGGTEAFF.

A note on this clone: Other DNA variants within this sample encode the same CDR3. The CDR3 nucleotides read TGTGCCAGCTCACCCCGGACTGGAAGCTCCTACGAGCAGTACTTC. Protein sequence: CASSPRTGSSYEQYF. V and J are TRBV18 and TRBJ2-7; the D gene is possibly TRBD2 (5 bases). This CDR3 spans 15 amino acids. The germline CDR1 and CDR2 sequences are KGHSH and LQKENI. V was clipped by 3 bases and J by 0 bases, with 12 bases between them. The full variable domain, its missing parts supplied by reference TRBV18 and TRBJ2-7, is NAGVMQNPRHLVRRRGQEARLRCSPMKGHSHVYWYRQLPEEGLKFMVYLQKENIIDESGMPKERFSAEFPKEGPSILRIQQVVRGDSAAYFCASSPRTGSSYEQYFGPGTRLTVT.

J is TRBJ2-3 and V is TRBV18; D is unclear. Germline-derived CDR1 and CDR2 are KGHSH and LQKENI. V was clipped by 6 bases and J by 0 bases, with 4 bases between them. This CDR3 region has 12 residues. The CDR3 loop is CASSSSTDTQYF. CDR3 DNA: TGTGCCAGCTCGTCAAGCACAGATACGCAGTATTTT.

The chain recombines TRBV12-5 with TRBJ2-1; TRBD2 matches at 8 bases. CDR1 is LGHNT, CDR2 FRNRAP, per germline. The CDR3 totals 16 residues. The junction had 4 bases not matched to a gene; V was cut back by 0 bases and J by 3 bases. The CDR3 reads CASGLVSGVVYNEQFF. CDR3 sequence (DNA): TGTGCTAGTGGTTTGGTTAGCGGGGTTGTCTACAATGAGCAGTTCTTC.

This clone was picked up one time. The chain employs TRBV6-5 and TRBJ1-1; D perhaps matches TRBD1 (5 bases). Germline CDR1 is MNHEY and CDR2 is SVGAGI. V lost 5 bases and J 5 bases, leaving 18 bases between the germline ends. The CDR3 has 15 amino acids. CDR3 sequence: CASSRGGMGGTEAFF. The CDR3 DNA is TGTGCCAGCAGTCGGGGGGGGATGGGAGGGACTGAAGCTTTCTTT.

The J gene is TRBJ2-3, the V gene TRBV4-1, with 10 bases identical to TRBD1. CDR1 MGHRA and CDR2 YSYEKL come from the germline V gene. V lost 1 base to trimming and J lost 4 bases; unmatched junction nucleotides: 2. The CDR3 sequence is 15 residues long. This CDR3 reads CASSQGDRGADTQYF. The DNA of the CDR3 is TGCGCCAGCAGCCAAGGGGACAGGGGCGCAGATACGCAGTATTTT.

The rearrangement uses TRBV7-2 and TRBJ2-7, with 8 nucleotides matching TRBD1. V lost 6 bases, J lost 4 bases, and 14 bases stayed unmatched. Germline CDR1 reads SGHTA; CDR2 reads FQGNSA. CDR3 length: 16 amino acids. DNA of the CDR3: TGTGCCAGCAGTCAAGAAGGGTGGGACAGGAAATACGAGCAGTACTTC. Translated: CASSQEGWDRKYEQYF.

This chain joins TRBV6-1 and TRBJ2-3; tentative D call: TRBD2 (5 bases). CDR3 length equals 15 residues. Germline V gene sequence: CDR1 MNHNS, CDR2 SASEGT. Deletions cut 3 bases from V and 3 bases from J, with 13 bases between. In nucleotides, the CDR3 is TGTGCCAGCAGTGATCGGGGAAGGGAGACAGATACGCAGTATTTT. Protein product: CASSDRGRETDTQYF.

The chain is built from TRBV4-3 and TRBJ2-5; TRBD2 agrees at 15 bases. The assigned J gene may be wrong: the sequence end matches TRBJ2-7 better. Per the germline V gene, CDR1 is LGHNA and CDR2 is YSLEER. The CDR3 spans 18 residues. DNA of the CDR3: TGCGCCAGCAGCCAGGGACTAGCGGGGGGCCCCAGCTCCTACGAGCAGTACTTC. Translation gives CASSQGLAGGPSSYEQYF.

The chain joins TRBV7-9 to TRBJ2-7; possibly TRBD1 for D (6 bases). The CDR3 spans 15 residues. Trimming pared 1 base from V and 0 bases from J, leaving 10 bases between. The germline CDR1 and CDR2 sequences are SEHNR and FQNEAQ (reference sequence). CDR3 DNA: TGTGCCAGCAGCTTAGGACAGGCAGGCTCCTACGAGCAGTACTTC. Amino acids: CASSLGQAGSYEQYF. Supplemented by reference TRBV7-9 and TRBJ2-7, the full variable domain reads DTGVSQNPRHKITKRGQNVTFRCDPISEHNRLYWYRQTLGQGPEFLTYFQNEAQLEKSRLLSDRFSAERPKGSFSTLEIQRTEQGDSAMYLCASSLGQAGSYEQYFGPGTRLTVT.

This clone was seen only once. The rearrangement links TRBV29-1 to TRBJ1-2; D not certain. This CDR3 spans 11 amino acids. CDR1 SQVTM and CDR2 ANQGSEA come from the germline V gene. V gave up 3 bases and J gave up 7 bases, with 9 bases separating them. CDR3 sequence: CSVDRGGGYTF. The CDR3 DNA is TGCAGCGTTGACCGCGGCGGTGGCTACACCTTC.

V gene TRBV5-1 combines with J gene TRBJ1-5; 9 bases are a match to TRBD1. With V trimmed by 4 bases and J by 4 bases, 6 bases remained unmatched. CDR1 and CDR2 (germline): SGHRS, YFSETQ. The CDR3 covers 15 residues. The CDR3, as DNA: TGCGCCAGCAGCCTCGACAGGGGGAATAATCAGCCCCAGCATTTT. This sequence encodes CASSLDRGNNQPQHF.

About this clone: This CDR3 fails to terminate in the conserved phenylalanine or tryptophan, so it likely reflects a read error. V usage is TRBV6-5 and J usage is TRBJ2-7; 8 bases are a match to TRBD2. The CDR3 extends over 15 amino acids. Germline lookup yields CDR1 MNHEY and CDR2 SVGAGI. V trimming: 6 bases; J trimming: 7 bases; junction bases outside the gene matches: 14. CDR3 nucleotide sequence: TGTGCCAGCAGCCGAAGAGCGGGGGCGGCCCGGGAGCAGTACCTC. This gives the protein CASSRRAGAAREQYL.

The chain couples TRBV6-5 to TRBJ1-1; maybe TRBD1 (6 bases). The CDR3 is 14 residues long. The V gene's germline CDR1 is MNHEY and CDR2 SVGAGI. Trimming removed 6 bases from V and 4 bases from J, with 15 bases in between. The CDR3 here is CASRPGGGSTEAFF. CDR3 DNA: TGTGCCAGCAGACCGGGAGGGGGGAGCACTGAAGCTTTCTTT.

V and J are TRBV4-1 and TRBJ1-2, with 8 positions matching TRBD1. Germline CDR1 MGHRA, CDR2 YSYEKL. The CDR3 is 16 residues long. J lost 1 base, V lost 0 bases, and 4 bases had no gene match. CDR3 bases: TGCGCCAGCAGCCAAGATGCAGGGGGCCTTAACTATGGCTACACCTTC. Amino acids: CASSQDAGGLNYGYTF.

The rearrangement uses TRBV25-1 and TRBJ1-6, with TRBD1 matching 8 bases. CDR3 length: 16 residues. Per germline, CDR1 MGHDK and CDR2 SYGVNS. Losses at the gene ends were 3 bases for V and 6 bases for J; bases not matched to a gene: 7. The CDR3, as DNA: TGTGCCAGCAGTGACCCCCAAGGACAGGGTAATTCACCCCTCCACTTT. Amino acids: CASSDPQGQGNSPLHF.

V gene TRBV7-9 combines with J gene TRBJ2-7; unclear D gene. CDR3 length: 12 residues. In germline, CDR1 is SEHNR, CDR2 FQNEAQ (reference sequence). V was clipped by 2 bases and J by 2 bases, with 4 bases between them. The CDR3 is CASSLQTYEQYF. In DNA form, the CDR3 reads TGTGCCAGCAGCTTACAAACCTACGAGCAGTACTTC.

The chain uses TRBV4-2 and TRBJ1-6; the D gene is possibly TRBD1 (5 bases). CDR3 size: 15 residues. The germline CDR1 and CDR2 sequences are LGHNA and YNFKEQ. Trimming took 4 bases from V and 6 from J, leaving 13 bases between them. The DNA for the CDR3 is TGTGCCAGCAGCCCGGGGGAAAGCCTTAATTCACCCCTCCACTTT. Amino acids: CASSPGESLNSPLHF.

J is TRBJ2-7 and V is TRBV4-2; 8 bases map to TRBD2. In germline, CDR1 is LGHNA, CDR2 YNFKEQ. J was trimmed by 3 bases and V by 0 bases; bases with no gene match: 7. The CDR3 length is 16 residues. The CDR3 spells CASSQDMGSGDYEQYF. The CDR3 nucleotides read TGTGCCAGCAGCCAAGATATGGGTAGCGGGGACTACGAGCAGTACTTC.

The rearrangement uses TRBV12-5 and TRBJ2-5; a weak D match, TRBD2 (5 bases). The end of the DNA aligns better with TRBJ2-7, so the J call may be wrong. CDR3 length equals 15 residues. Germline V gene lookup returns CDR1 LGHNT and CDR2 FRNRAP. In DNA form, the CDR3 reads TGTGCTAGTGGTTTGGTCGCCGGGTTAGCGTACGAGCAGTACTTC. Encoded protein: CASGLVAGLAYEQYF.

The chain uses TRBV10-3 and TRBJ2-3, with TRBD2 matching over 10 bases. The germline V gene has CDR1 ENHRY and CDR2 SYGVKD. J lost 2 bases, V lost 10 bases, and 6 bases had no gene match. The CDR3 length is 14 residues. In DNA form, the CDR3 reads TGTGCCACATTAGCGGGGGGCACCACAGATACGCAGTATTTT. Amino acids: CATLAGGTTDTQYF.